This T cell receptor (beta chain) came from a study of Ad26.COV2.S vaccination and SARS-CoV-2 variants. Study-level information: It was the COV1001 Ad26.COV2.S trial arm that included the donor.

Treatment denoted: about 20 received Ad26.COV2.S at low or high dose, single or two shots; 5 received placebo; per-sample allocation not given. The samples date from day 63 after the first vaccine or placebo injection. Its platform was an Ad26 vector, and its expressed antigen was Wuhan-strain SARS-CoV-2 spike. Points from the study as a whole: Spike-specific TCR breadth was greater in vaccine than placebo recipients.

A note on this clone: The target antigen is unknown.

Germline assignment: CDR1 SGHVS and CDR2 FQNEAQ. The CDR3 extends over 16 amino acids. V was pared by 3 bases and J by 5 bases, with 16 bases between. Sequencing used immunoSEQ multiplex PCR; TCRdb keeps in-frame clones, though not all of them. Of roughly 320,000 clones in the sample, 85% were seen once. The sequencing used peripheral blood, collected in a trial of Ad26.COV2.S vaccine versus placebo. This chain links TRBV7-8 with TRBJ1-4; possible D gene TRBD1, 6 bases. The TCR was taken from a person aged 18 to 59 who received the Ad26.COV2.S COVID-19 vaccine or a placebo. The CDR3 is CASSLSKDSQNEKLFF. CDR3 coding DNA: TGTGCCAGCAGCTTGAGCAAGGACAGCCAAAATGAAAAACTGTTTTTT.